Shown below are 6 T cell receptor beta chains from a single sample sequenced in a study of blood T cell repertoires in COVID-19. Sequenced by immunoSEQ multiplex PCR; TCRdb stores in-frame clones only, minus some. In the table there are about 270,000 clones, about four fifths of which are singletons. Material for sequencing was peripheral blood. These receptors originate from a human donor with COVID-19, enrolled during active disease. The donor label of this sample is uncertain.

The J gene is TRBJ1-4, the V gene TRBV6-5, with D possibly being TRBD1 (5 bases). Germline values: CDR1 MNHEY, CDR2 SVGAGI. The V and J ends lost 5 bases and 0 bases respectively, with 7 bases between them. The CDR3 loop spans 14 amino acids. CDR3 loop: CASSRTTTNEKLFF. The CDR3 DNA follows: TGTGCCAGCAGTCGGACAACAACTAATGAAAAACTGTTTTTT.

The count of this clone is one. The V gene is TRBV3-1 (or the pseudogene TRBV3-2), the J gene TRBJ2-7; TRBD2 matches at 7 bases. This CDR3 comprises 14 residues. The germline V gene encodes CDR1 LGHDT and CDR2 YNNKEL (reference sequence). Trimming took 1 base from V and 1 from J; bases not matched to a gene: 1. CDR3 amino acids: CASSQASGSYEQYF. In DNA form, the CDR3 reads TGTGCCAGCAGCCAAGCTAGCGGTTCCTACGAGCAGTACTTC.

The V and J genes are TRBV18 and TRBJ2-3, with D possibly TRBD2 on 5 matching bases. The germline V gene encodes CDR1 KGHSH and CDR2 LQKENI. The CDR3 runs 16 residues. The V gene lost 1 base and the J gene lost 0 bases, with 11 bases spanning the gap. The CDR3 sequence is CASSPLVGVSTDTQYF. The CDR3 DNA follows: TGTGCCAGCTCACCACTCGTCGGGGTAAGCACAGATACGCAGTATTTT.

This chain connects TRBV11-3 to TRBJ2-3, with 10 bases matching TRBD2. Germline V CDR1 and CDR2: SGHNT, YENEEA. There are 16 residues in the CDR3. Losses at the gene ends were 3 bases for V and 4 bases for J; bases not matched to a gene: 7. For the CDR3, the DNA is TGTGCCAGCAGCTTGTCTAGCGGGAGTTCTTCAGATACGCAGTATTTT. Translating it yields CASSLSSGSSSDTQYF. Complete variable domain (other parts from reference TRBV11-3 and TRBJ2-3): EAGVVQSPRYKIIEKKQPVAFWCNPISGHNTLYWYLQNLGQGPELLIRYENEEAVDDSQLPKDRFSAERLKGVDSTLKIQPAELGDSAVYLCASSLSSGSSSDTQYFGPGTRLTVL.

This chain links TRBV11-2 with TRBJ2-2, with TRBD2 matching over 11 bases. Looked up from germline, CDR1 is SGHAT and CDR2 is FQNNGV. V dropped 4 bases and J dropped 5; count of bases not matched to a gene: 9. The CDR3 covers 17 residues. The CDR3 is CASSWEGLAETTGELFF. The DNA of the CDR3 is TGTGCCAGCAGCTGGGAGGGACTAGCGGAAACGACCGGGGAGCTGTTTTTT.

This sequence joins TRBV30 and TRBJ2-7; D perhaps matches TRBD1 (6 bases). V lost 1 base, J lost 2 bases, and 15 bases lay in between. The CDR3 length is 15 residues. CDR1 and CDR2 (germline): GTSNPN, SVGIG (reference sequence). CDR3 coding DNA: TGTGCCTGGAGTGGGGCGGACAGCATAACCTACGAGCAGTACTTC. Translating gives CAWSGADSITYEQYF.